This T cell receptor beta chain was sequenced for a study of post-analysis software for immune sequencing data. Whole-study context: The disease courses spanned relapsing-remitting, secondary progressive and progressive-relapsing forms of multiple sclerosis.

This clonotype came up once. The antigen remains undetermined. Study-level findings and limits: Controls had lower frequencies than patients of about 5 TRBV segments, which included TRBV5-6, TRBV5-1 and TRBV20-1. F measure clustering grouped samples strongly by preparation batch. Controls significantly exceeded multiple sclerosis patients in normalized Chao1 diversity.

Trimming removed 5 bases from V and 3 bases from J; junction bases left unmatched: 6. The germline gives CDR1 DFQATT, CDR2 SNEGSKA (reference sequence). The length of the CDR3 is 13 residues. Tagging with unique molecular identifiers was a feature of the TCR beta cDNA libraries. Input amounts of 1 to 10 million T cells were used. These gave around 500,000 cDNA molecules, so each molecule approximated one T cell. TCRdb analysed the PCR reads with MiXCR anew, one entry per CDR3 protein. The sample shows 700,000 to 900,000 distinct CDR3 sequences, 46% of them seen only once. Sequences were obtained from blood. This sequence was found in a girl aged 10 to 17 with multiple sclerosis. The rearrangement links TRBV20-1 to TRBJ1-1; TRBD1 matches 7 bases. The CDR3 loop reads CSAQGGDYTEAFF. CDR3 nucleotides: TGCAGTGCTCAGGGGGGGGATTACACTGAAGCTTTCTTT.